This entry lists 11 T cell receptor beta chains sequenced from one sample in a study of CD8 T cells in ankylosing spondylitis. From the 5' RACE reads, TCRdb called clonotypes with MiXCR, one entry per CDR3 protein. The sample yields around 120,000 distinct CDR3 sequences, around 24% seen once. The specimen was synovial fluid, either unsorted or a sorted T cell fraction (not recorded which). These receptors originate from a male donor with ankylosing spondylitis.

This chain uses TRBV30 with TRBJ2-7; tentatively, D is TRBD2 (5 bases). Germline V gene sequence: CDR1 GTSNPN, CDR2 SVGIG (reference sequence). CDR3 length: 14 residues. The V end was cut by 0 bases, the J end by 1 base, with 10 bases between. The CDR3 reads CAWSVLQRSYEQYF. CDR3 DNA sequence: TGTGCCTGGAGTGTACTGCAGCGGTCCTACGAGCAGTACTTC.

V is TRBV7-2 and J is TRBJ2-7; a weak D match, TRBD1 (6 bases). Deletions cut 0 bases from V and 6 bases from J, with 15 bases between. From germline, CDR1 is SGHTA and CDR2 FQGNSA. CDR3 length: 15 residues. The CDR3 protein is CASSLAGHRTSEQYF. In nucleotides, the CDR3 is TGTGCCAGCAGCTTAGCGGGACACCGTACCTCCGAGCAGTACTTC. The variable domain in full, with the rest retrieved from reference TRBV7-2 and TRBJ2-7, is GAGVSQSPSNKVTEKGKDVELRCDPISGHTALYWYRQSLGQGLEFLIYFQGNSAPDKSGLPSDRFSAERTGGSVSTLTIQRTQQEDSAVYLCASSLAGHRTSEQYFGPGTRLTVT.

This clonotype showed up just a few times. The chain has TRBV11-3 and TRBJ2-1; TRBD2 matches at 12 bases. Germline values: CDR1 SGHNT, CDR2 YENEEA. Germline trimming cut 4 bases from V and 3 bases from J; bases unmatched to any gene: 4. The CDR3 length is 16 residues. CDR3 sequence: CASSYGTSGFYNEQFF. The CDR3 DNA sequence: TGTGCCAGCAGCTACGGGACTAGCGGGTTCTACAATGAGCAGTTCTTC.

This clonotype occurred a few times. The CDR3 nucleotides read TGTGCCAGCAGCTTAGGGACTAGCGGGAGAATTGATGAGCAGTTCTTC. This codes for CASSLGTSGRIDEQFF. The chain links TRBV11-3 to TRBJ2-1, with TRBD2 identical over 13 bases. Germline trimming cut 1 base from V and 8 bases from J; bases unmatched to any gene: 5. CDR1 and CDR2 (germline): SGHNT, YENEEA. The CDR3 sequence is 16 residues long.

The V gene is TRBV11-2, the J gene TRBJ1-6, with D possibly being TRBD1 (6 bases). Trimming left V 1 base short and J 10 bases short, with 11 bases between. CDR3 length: 14 residues. Germline-derived CDR1 and CDR2 are SGHAT and FQNNGV. The CDR3 loop is CASSLARGTSPLHF. The CDR3 DNA sequence: TGTGCCAGCAGCTTAGCCAGGGGAACCTCACCCCTCCACTTT.

This clonotype was counted ten times or more. The chain links TRBV7-9 to TRBJ2-7, with D unresolved. Trimming pared 5 bases from V and 4 bases from J, leaving 9 bases between. The CDR3 contains 12 residues. Germline assignment: CDR1 SEHNR and CDR2 FQNEAQ (reference sequence). The CDR3, as DNA: TGTGCCAGCAGCCACGGACCGTACGAGCAGTACTTC. This translates into CASSHGPYEQYF.

This clonotype was seen many times. The genes are TRBV10-3 and TRBJ2-1; TRBD2 aligns across 9 bases. The germline gives CDR1 ENHRY, CDR2 SYGVKD. With V trimmed by 9 bases and J by 0 bases, 6 bases remained unmatched. The CDR3 has 15 residues. CDR3 amino acids: CAIGAGGNSYNEQFF. The CDR3 region has the DNA TGTGCCATAGGGGCGGGAGGGAACTCCTACAATGAGCAGTTCTTC.

V usage is TRBV10-3 and J usage is TRBJ2-3; 8 positions match TRBD2. The trim removed 1 base at V and 5 bases at J, leaving 5 bases unmatched. The CDR3 spans 15 residues. The germline gives CDR1 ENHRY, CDR2 SYGVKD. The CDR3 here is CAISEYGRAGDTQYF. The CDR3 bases are TGTGCCATCAGTGAGTACGGGAGGGCCGGAGATACGCAGTATTTT.

This clonotype was seen repeatedly, ten times or more. This chain uses TRBV20-1 with TRBJ2-7; 7 nucleotides align to TRBD1. The CDR3 is made up of 14 amino acids. In germline, CDR1 is DFQATT, CDR2 SNEGSKA (reference sequence). The J segment lost 1 base and the V segment lost 5 bases, leaving 8 bases of the junction unmatched. This CDR3 is CSAVHRGLSYEQYF. DNA of the CDR3: TGCAGTGCTGTGCACAGGGGCCTTTCCTACGAGCAGTACTTC.

The genes are TRBV7-8 and TRBJ2-7, with TRBD1 as a possible D gene (5 bases). The germline gives CDR1 SGHVS, CDR2 FQNEAQ. The V gene lost 1 base and the J gene lost 0 bases, with 10 bases spanning the gap. This CDR3 is built from 15 residues. CDR3 amino acids: CASSLENRPSYEQYV. CDR3 DNA: TGTGCCAGCAGCTTAGAAAACAGGCCCTCCTACGAGCAGTACGTC.

This clonotype was detected many times. The chain recombines TRBV5-1 with TRBJ2-3; D unclear. This CDR3 comprises 13 residues. Trimming took off 1 base at V and 2 bases at J, with 5 bases between the two ends. CDR1 and CDR2 from the germline V gene are SGHRS and YFSETQ. The CDR3 protein is CASSLRTTDTQYF. CDR3 DNA: TGCGCCAGCAGCTTGCGAACCACAGATACGCAGTATTTT. The full variable domain, its missing parts supplied by reference TRBV5-1 and TRBJ2-3, is KAGVTQTPRYLIKTRGQQVTLSCSPISGHRSVSWYQQTPGQGLQFLFEYFSETQRNKGNFPGRFSGRQFSNSRSEMNVSTLELGDSALYLCASSLRTTDTQYFGPGTRLTVL.